The present T cell receptor (beta chain) was sequenced within a study of T-cell reconstitution after alpha-beta-depleted transplantation in children. CDR3 size: 15 residues. V was clipped by 1 base and J by 2 bases, with 12 bases between them. Germline CDR1 and CDR2: SGHDT and YYEEEE. It was with unique molecular identifiers that the TCRbeta library was prepared. TCRdb re-called the PCR reads through MiXCR, storing one row per CDR3 protein. This table has 350,000 to 400,000 distinct CDR3 sequences, about an eighth appearing once. Many counts were recorded for this clonotype. The receptor was derived from a human donor who donated a stem cell graft to a child with Fanconi anemia. The chain uses TRBV5-6 and TRBJ2-5; D ambiguous. Sequenced here: PBMCs, sampled from the stem cell graft. CDR3 DNA: TGTGCCAGCAGCTTGTTCGCCAGGCCACAAGAGACCCAGTACTTC. This encodes CASSLFARPQETQYF.